What follows describes a single TCR beta chain. Its target is unknown. Germline CDR1 reads LNHNV; CDR2 reads YYDKDF (reference sequence). Trimming removed 2 bases at V and 3 bases at J, with 8 bases between. The CDR3 covers 15 residues. Patients aged 18 to 65 had newly diagnosed hyperthyroidism lasting under 2 months. Thyroid ultrasound and orbital computed tomography, with clinical symptoms and serum thyroxine and TRAb, informed diagnoses. These data originate in a study of T cells in Graves' hyperthyroidism and ophthalmopathy. Study observations and caveats: In blood, most of the thyroid clonotypes expanded above 0.001 were also present. Ophthalmopathy was separated from stable hyperthyroidism by a 13 V-J model.

RNA transcripts gave rise to amplified TCR beta CDR3 regions. In the first-round RT-PCR of the TCR CDR3, the HTBI primer set was used. One entry per CDR3 protein results from TCRdb running MiXCR on the multiplex PCR reads. This table has a few hundred thousand distinct CDR3 sequences, less than 20% appearing once. Sequencing input: blood. The chain uses TRBV15 and TRBJ2-6; weak D call: TRBD2 (5 bases). This TCR derives from a woman aged 45-65 years with Graves' hyperthyroidism. The CDR3 bases are TGTGCCACCAGCAGACTAGGGAGTGGGGCCAACGTCCTGACTTTC. Translating it yields CATSRLGSGANVLTF.